This entry concerns a single T cell receptor (beta chain). UMI-labeled 5' RACE was the method by which TCR beta libraries were made. Original processing methods: Each TCR beta library held between about 2,900 and 20,000 functional CDR3 beta clonotypes. TCRdb processed the 5' RACE reads again and assigns one entry to each CDR3 protein, with no DNA. The V and J calls reflect TCRdb's pipeline rather than the authors' work. The sample table includes about 10,000 distinct CDR3 sequences. The sample is drawn from a study of human CD8 memory T cell subsets. The CDR3 length is 16 residues. Germline V gene data show CDR1 as MNHEY and CDR2 as SMNVEV (reference sequence).

This receptor was obtained from a human donor in good health. The specimen sequenced was CD8+ T cells from PBMCs. This chain uses TRBV27 with TRBJ2-3; TCRdb selects TRBD1, and the lack of DNA leaves this call unchecked. This CDR3 reads CASSLTPRGPGDTQYF.